This is a list of T cell receptor beta chains from one sample in a study of T cells in Graves' hyperthyroidism and ophthalmopathy. TCRdb re-called the multiplex PCR reads through MiXCR, storing one row per CDR3 protein. The sample contains around 420,000 distinct CDR3 sequences, about a sixth of which appear only once. Sequencing was carried out using blood. The receptors derive from a woman aged 18-29 years with Graves' hyperthyroidism. Each CDR3 is given with its conserved first and last residue. A D gene is named only where the DNA matches it firmly. Rows may omit the clone size; those that give it use once, few, many or a size class.

CDR3,DNA,J,size,V,D
CASSQVTHNEQFF,TGCGCCAGCAGCCAAGTTACCCATAATGAGCAGTTCTTC,TRBJ2-1,many,TRBV4-1,-
CASSAPGTGLAKNIQYF,TGTGCCAGCAGCGCTCCCGGGACAGGGCTAGCCAAAAACATTCAGTACTTC,TRBJ2-4,-,TRBV7-9,TRBD1
CASSLGGVDTQYF,TGTGCCAGCAGCTTAGGGGGGGTAGATACGCAGTATTTT,TRBJ2-3,-,TRBV5-4,-
CASSAQLAGEQFF,TGTGCCAGCAGCGCCCAGCTGGCGGGTGAGCAGTTCTTC,TRBJ2-1,few,TRBV7-2,-
CASSPPGTGSYEQYF,TGTGCCAGCAGCCCCCCCGGGACAGGGTCCTACGAGCAGTACTTC,TRBJ2-7,many,TRBV7-9,TRBD1
CASSQDQQTNYGYTF,TGCGCCAGCAGCCAAGATCAGCAGACTAACTATGGCTACACCTTC,TRBJ1-2,few,TRBV4-1,-
CASSRRNLETQYF,TGTGCCAGCAGCCGGCGGAACTTAGAGACCCAGTACTTC,TRBJ2-5,many,TRBV3-1,-
CASSFPGWSYEQYF,TGTGCCAGCAGCTTCCCAGGGTGGTCGTACGAGCAGTACTTC,TRBJ2-7,-,TRBV7-2,-
CASRVTLPGETQYF,TGTGCCAGCAGGGTTACCCTTCCAGGGGAGACCCAGTACTTC,TRBJ2-5,many,TRBV12-3/TRBV12-4,-
CASSLDFDDRGSYGYTF,TGTGCCAGCAGCTTAGATTTCGATGACAGGGGGAGCTATGGCTACACCTTC,TRBJ1-2,many,TRBV11-2,TRBD1
CASSPRTGKDSPLHF,TGTGCCAGCTCACCTCGGACAGGCAAAGATTCACCCCTCCACTTT,TRBJ1-6,many,TRBV18,TRBD1
CASSHMNPGGQGYTF,TGCGCCAGCAGCCACATGAACCCAGGGGGCCAGGGCTACACCTTC,TRBJ1-2,many,TRBV4-1,TRBD1
CASSLGQGTTETQYF,TGTGCCAGCTCCCTCGGACAGGGGACAACGGAGACCCAGTACTTC,TRBJ2-5,-,TRBV18,TRBD1
CASSLIIGDTQKTQYF,TGCGCCAGCAGCTTGATTATCGGGGACACCCAAAAGACCCAGTACTTC,TRBJ2-5,many,TRBV5-1,-
CASSFNRDTANTGELFF,TGTGCCAGCAGCTTCAACCGGGACACCGCGAACACCGGGGAGCTGTTTTTT,TRBJ2-2,many,TRBV11-3,-
CAISERRTGGGETQYF,TGTGCCATCAGTGAGAGAAGGACAGGGGGCGGGGAGACCCAGTACTTC,TRBJ2-5,many,TRBV10-3,TRBD1
CASGLVPKTEAFF,TGTGCTAGTGGTTTGGTACCCAAAACTGAAGCTTTCTTT,TRBJ1-1,-,TRBV12-5,-
CASSLQGTIQYF,TGTGCCAGCAGCTTGCAGGGAACCATTCAGTACTTC,TRBJ2-4,-,TRBV5-5,-